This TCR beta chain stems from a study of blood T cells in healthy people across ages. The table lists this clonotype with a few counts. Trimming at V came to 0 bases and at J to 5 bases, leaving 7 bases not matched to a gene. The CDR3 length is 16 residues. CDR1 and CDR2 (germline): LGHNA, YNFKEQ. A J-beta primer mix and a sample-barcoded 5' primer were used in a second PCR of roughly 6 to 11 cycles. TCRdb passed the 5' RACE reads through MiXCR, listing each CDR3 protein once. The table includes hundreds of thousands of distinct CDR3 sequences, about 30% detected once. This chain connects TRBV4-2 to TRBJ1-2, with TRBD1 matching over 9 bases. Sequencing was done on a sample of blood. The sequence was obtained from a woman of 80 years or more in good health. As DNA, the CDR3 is TGTGCCAGCAGCCAAGAGGGAGACAGGGGGAGGTATGGCTACACCTTC. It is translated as CASSQEGDRGRYGYTF.